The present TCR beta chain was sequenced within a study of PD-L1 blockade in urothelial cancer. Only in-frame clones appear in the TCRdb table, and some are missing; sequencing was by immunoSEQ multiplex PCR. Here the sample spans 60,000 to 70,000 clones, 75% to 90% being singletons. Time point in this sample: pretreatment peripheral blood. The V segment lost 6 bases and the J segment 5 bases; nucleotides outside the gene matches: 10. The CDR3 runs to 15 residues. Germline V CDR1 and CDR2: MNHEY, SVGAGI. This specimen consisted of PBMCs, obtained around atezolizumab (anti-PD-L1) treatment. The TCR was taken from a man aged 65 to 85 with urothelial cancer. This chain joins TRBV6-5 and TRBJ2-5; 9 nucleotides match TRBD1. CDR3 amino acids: CASRTGGAIWETQYF. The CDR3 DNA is TGTGCCAGCAGAACAGGGGGCGCCATATGGGAGACCCAGTACTTC.